The rows below give T cell receptor beta chains drawn from one sample of a study of CD4 T cells in relation to SARS-CoV-2 and coronaviruses. Their recognized antigens are unknown. Using immunoSEQ multiplex PCR, the repertoire was profiled, and TCRdb retains in-frame clones only, with some absent. The repertoire holds about 22,000 clones, around 80% seen once, with around 16% in the top ten. Material for sequencing was CD4+ T cells from PBMCs, cultured in vitro. The receptors come from a human donor in good health. Both conserved end residues are part of each CDR3. A D gene is named only where the DNA matches it firmly. The size of a clone is reported for some rows only, either as once, few or many, or as a class for expanded clones.

J gene: TRBJ1-1; V gene: TRBV9; clone size: NA; D gene: NA; CDR3 DNA: TGTGCCAGCAGCGTAGGCAGAAACACTGAAGCTTTCTTT; CDR3 protein: CASSVGRNTEAFF
J gene: TRBJ2-5; V gene: TRBV12-3/TRBV12-4; clone size: NA; D gene: TRBD2; CDR3 DNA: TGTGCCAGCAGTTGGGGAGGGCGGCAGACCCAGTACTTC; CDR3 protein: CASSWGGRQTQYF
J gene: TRBJ1-2; V gene: TRBV23-1; clone size: NA; D gene: NA; CDR3 DNA: TGCGCCAGCCGGGGCCGGGACACCGCGAAGAACTATGGCTACACCTTC; CDR3 protein: CASRGRDTAKNYGYTF
J gene: TRBJ2-1; V gene: TRBV28; clone size: few; D gene: TRBD2; CDR3 DNA: TGTGCCAGCAGTCGTCTAGCGGGAGGGCTGTATGAGCAGTTCTTC; CDR3 protein: CASSRLAGGLYEQFF
J gene: TRBJ2-7; V gene: TRBV19; clone size: few; D gene: NA; CDR3 DNA: TGTGCCAGTACCTCGGACACATCCTACGAGCAGTACTTC; CDR3 protein: CASTSDTSYEQYF
J gene: TRBJ1-4; V gene: TRBV4-1; clone size: NA; D gene: NA; CDR3 DNA: TGCGCCAGCAGCCAAGTTAACGGAGAAGAAAAACTGTTTTTT; CDR3 protein: CASSQVNGEEKLFF
J gene: TRBJ2-1; V gene: TRBV5-1; clone size: NA; D gene: NA; CDR3 DNA: TGCGCCAGCAGCTTGGATGGGCTCTACTCCTACAATGAGCAGTTCTTC; CDR3 protein: CASSLDGLYSYNEQFF
J gene: TRBJ1-1; V gene: TRBV19; clone size: NA; D gene: TRBD1; CDR3 DNA: TGTGCCAGTAGACCCCGAGGAGGGGGCGCGGAAGCTTTCTTT; CDR3 protein: CASRPRGGGAEAFF
J gene: TRBJ2-7; V gene: TRBV5-1; clone size: NA; D gene: TRBD2; CDR3 DNA: TGCGCCAGCAGCCCGTTGGTAGCGGGAGGGCCGGGGGGTTACGAGCAGTACTTC; CDR3 protein: CASSPLVAGGPGGYEQYF
J gene: TRBJ2-7; V gene: TRBV9; clone size: NA; D gene: NA; CDR3 DNA: TGTGCCAGCAGCGTAGGCGGTGTCTCCTACGAGCAGTACTTC; CDR3 protein: CASSVGGVSYEQYF
J gene: TRBJ1-1; V gene: TRBV2; clone size: NA; D gene: TRBD1; CDR3 DNA: TGTGCCAGCAGTAAGGACAGGGATACTGAAGCTTTCTTT; CDR3 protein: CASSKDRDTEAFF
J gene: TRBJ2-6; V gene: TRBV5-4; clone size: NA; D gene: NA; CDR3 DNA: TGTGCCAGCAGCTTGGTGGTCCTCTCTGGGGCCAACGTCCTGACTTTC; CDR3 protein: CASSLVVLSGANVLTF
J gene: TRBJ1-6; V gene: TRBV7-2; clone size: NA; D gene: TRBD1; CDR3 DNA: TGTGCCAGCAGCCCTCGGCGGACAGGGGGCGTTTCACCCCTCCACTTT; CDR3 protein: CASSPRRTGGVSPLHF
J gene: TRBJ1-5; V gene: TRBV5-1; clone size: NA; D gene: NA; CDR3 DNA: TGCGCCAGCAGCTTGGCGGGGGACGGAAGCAATCAGCCCCAGCATTTT; CDR3 protein: CASSLAGDGSNQPQHF
J gene: TRBJ2-1; V gene: TRBV29-1; clone size: NA; D gene: NA; CDR3 DNA: TGCAGCGTTGAACTAGCACGGAGCTCCTACAATGAGCAGTTCTTC; CDR3 protein: CSVELARSSYNEQFF
J gene: TRBJ2-2; V gene: TRBV11-3; clone size: NA; D gene: NA; CDR3 DNA: TGTGCCAGCAGCTTATCAGGGGTTGGCGGGGAGCTGTTTTTT; CDR3 protein: CASSLSGVGGELFF
J gene: TRBJ1-1; V gene: TRBV27; clone size: NA; D gene: NA; CDR3 DNA: TGTGCCAGCAGTTTATACCGCGTAGGGAACACTGAAGCTTTCTTT; CDR3 protein: CASSLYRVGNTEAFF
J gene: TRBJ1-2; V gene: TRBV9; clone size: NA; D gene: NA; CDR3 DNA: TGTGCCAGCAGCGTAGATGTCTACTATGGCTACACCTTC; CDR3 protein: CASSVDVYYGYTF
J gene: TRBJ1-6; V gene: TRBV19; clone size: NA; D gene: NA; CDR3 DNA: TGTGCCAGTAGTATGTACCAATCAAATTCACCCCTCCACTTT; CDR3 protein: CASSMYQSNSPLHF
J gene: TRBJ2-1; V gene: TRBV7-9; clone size: NA; D gene: TRBD2; CDR3 DNA: TGTGCCAGCAAAGGGACTAGCGGGAGAGGTGATGAGCAGTTCTTC; CDR3 protein: CASKGTSGRGDEQFF
J gene: TRBJ2-7; V gene: TRBV5-6; clone size: NA; D gene: NA; CDR3 DNA: TGTGCCAGCAGCCAGGTTGACCGGTCGTTTGCCTACGAGCAGTACTTC; CDR3 protein: CASSQVDRSFAYEQYF
J gene: TRBJ2-7; V gene: TRBV3-1/TRBV3-2; clone size: NA; D gene: TRBD1; CDR3 DNA: TGTGCCAGCAGCCACCGGACAGGGGGCGAGCAGTACTTC; CDR3 protein: CASSHRTGGEQYF
J gene: TRBJ1-1; V gene: TRBV18; clone size: NA; D gene: NA; CDR3 DNA: TGTGCCAGCTCACCACCGTCAGATATGAACACTGAAGCTTTCTTT; CDR3 protein: CASSPPSDMNTEAFF
J gene: TRBJ2-2; V gene: TRBV2; clone size: NA; D gene: NA; CDR3 DNA: TGTGCCAGCCTAAGGGCTGCCAACACCGGGGAGCTGTTTTTT; CDR3 protein: CASLRAANTGELFF
J gene: TRBJ2-7; V gene: TRBV30; clone size: NA; D gene: TRBD1; CDR3 DNA: TGTGCCTGGAACGGGGACAGAGCCCCCTACGAGCAGTACTTC; CDR3 protein: CAWNGDRAPYEQYF
J gene: TRBJ2-3; V gene: TRBV11-2; clone size: NA; D gene: NA; CDR3 DNA: TGTGCCAGCAGCTACCAGTCCGGGGTAAGGGATACGCAGTATTTT; CDR3 protein: CASSYQSGVRDTQYF
J gene: TRBJ2-1; V gene: TRBV27; clone size: NA; D gene: NA; CDR3 DNA: TGTGCCAGCAGTTTCCGGGAAGGCGACAATGAGCAGTTCTTC; CDR3 protein: CASSFREGDNEQFF
J gene: TRBJ2-1; V gene: TRBV6-4; clone size: NA; D gene: TRBD2; CDR3 DNA: TGTGCCAGCAGTGAGCTAGCGGGAGGGGGCAATGAGCAGTTCTTC; CDR3 protein: CASSELAGGGNEQFF
J gene: TRBJ2-7; V gene: TRBV7-9; clone size: NA; D gene: TRBD1; CDR3 DNA: TGTGCCAGCAGCCCAGGACAGGGCCTCTCCTACGAGCAGTACTTC; CDR3 protein: CASSPGQGLSYEQYF
J gene: TRBJ1-1; V gene: TRBV11-3; clone size: NA; D gene: NA; CDR3 DNA: TGTGCCAGCAGCCGAATTACAGGGTCTGAAGCTTTCTTT; CDR3 protein: CASSRITGSEAFF
J gene: TRBJ2-5; V gene: TRBV10-1; clone size: NA; D gene: NA; CDR3 DNA: TGCGCCAGCAGATTTTTGGTCCCAGAGACCCAGTACTTC; CDR3 protein: CASRFLVPETQYF
J gene: TRBJ1-1; V gene: TRBV5-1; clone size: NA; D gene: NA; CDR3 DNA: TGCGCCAGCAGCTCCGGGACGCCTACATCTGAAGCTTTCTTT; CDR3 protein: CASSSGTPTSEAFF
J gene: TRBJ1-1; V gene: TRBV5-1; clone size: few; D gene: NA; CDR3 DNA: TGCGCCAGCAGCTTAGGTTCTTCTGAAGCTTTCTTT; CDR3 protein: CASSLGSSEAFF
J gene: TRBJ1-1; V gene: TRBV10-1; clone size: few; D gene: NA; CDR3 DNA: TGCGCCAGCAGTGAGGGGGAAGGGGGAAGAGGAACTGAAGCTTTCTTT; CDR3 protein: CASSEGEGGRGTEAFF
J gene: TRBJ2-7; V gene: TRBV2; clone size: medium-sized; D gene: TRBD2; CDR3 DNA: TGTGCCAGCACCGACCCGGGGGGCGAGCAGTACTTC; CDR3 protein: CASTDPGGEQYF
J gene: TRBJ2-7; V gene: TRBV5-5; clone size: large; D gene: NA; CDR3 DNA: TGTGCCAGCAGCTTCGCGGGCAACTCCTACGAGCAGTACTTC; CDR3 protein: CASSFAGNSYEQYF
J gene: TRBJ2-2; V gene: TRBV5-1; clone size: NA; D gene: TRBD2; CDR3 DNA: TGCGCCAGTACCATAGCGGGCTCAAGAACCGGGGAGCTGTTTTTT; CDR3 protein: CASTIAGSRTGELFF
J gene: TRBJ2-2; V gene: TRBV3-1/TRBV3-2; clone size: NA; D gene: NA; CDR3 DNA: TGTGCCAGCAGCCAAGCAACCGGGGAGCTGTTTTTT; CDR3 protein: CASSQATGELFF
J gene: TRBJ2-2; V gene: TRBV10-3; clone size: NA; D gene: TRBD1; CDR3 DNA: TGTGCCATCAGGGACAGGGGGCGTAGAGCCGGGGAGCTGTTTTTT; CDR3 protein: CAIRDRGRRAGELFF
J gene: TRBJ1-2; V gene: TRBV4-1; clone size: few; D gene: NA; CDR3 DNA: TGCGCCAGCAGCCAGACTGACAGCGGCTATGGCTACACCTTC; CDR3 protein: CASSQTDSGYGYTF
J gene: TRBJ2-7; V gene: TRBV2; clone size: once; D gene: TRBD1; CDR3 DNA: TGTGCCAGCAGGACTGGGACAGGATCCTACGAGCAGTACTTC; CDR3 protein: CASRTGTGSYEQYF
J gene: TRBJ2-7; V gene: TRBV5-1; clone size: NA; D gene: NA; CDR3 DNA: TGCGCCAGCAGCTTGGTTGAGGGTTGGGGGTCCTACGAGCAGTACTTC; CDR3 protein: CASSLVEGWGSYEQYF
J gene: TRBJ1-5; V gene: TRBV19; clone size: NA; D gene: NA; CDR3 DNA: TGTGCCAGTAGTACCACCTACTACCAGGGTTTTGGTCAGCCCCAGCATTTT; CDR3 protein: CASSTTYYQGFGQPQHF
J gene: TRBJ2-4; V gene: TRBV6-2/TRBV6-3; clone size: NA; D gene: TRBD2; CDR3 DNA: TGTGCCAGCAGCCCCACTAGCGGGAATGCCAAAAACATTCAGTACTTC; CDR3 protein: CASSPTSGNAKNIQYF
J gene: TRBJ2-3; V gene: TRBV2; clone size: NA; D gene: NA; CDR3 DNA: TGTGCCAGCAGTCGACTAGGGGGGGATACGCAGTATTTT; CDR3 protein: CASSRLGGDTQYF
J gene: TRBJ2-1; V gene: TRBV10-1; clone size: few; D gene: NA; CDR3 DNA: TGCGCCAGCAGTACGGGGTTTAATGAGCAGTTCTTC; CDR3 protein: CASSTGFNEQFF
J gene: TRBJ1-1; V gene: TRBV18; clone size: few; D gene: NA; CDR3 DNA: TGTGCCAGCTCGGACGGGAGGAGCACTGAAGCTTTCTTT; CDR3 protein: CASSDGRSTEAFF
J gene: TRBJ1-1; V gene: TRBV7-9; clone size: NA; D gene: NA; CDR3 DNA: TGTGCCAGCAGACCGACAGTGAACACTGAAGCTTTCTTT; CDR3 protein: CASRPTVNTEAFF
J gene: TRBJ2-7; V gene: TRBV7-9; clone size: NA; D gene: NA; CDR3 DNA: TGTGCCAGCAGCTTGGCGGGGGCAGGGGGGTACGAGCAGTACTTC; CDR3 protein: CASSLAGAGGYEQYF
J gene: TRBJ2-1; V gene: TRBV12-3/TRBV12-4; clone size: NA; D gene: NA; CDR3 DNA: TGTGCCAGCAGCAACAGGGTTGGTGAGCAGTTCTTC; CDR3 protein: CASSNRVGEQFF
J gene: TRBJ2-5; V gene: TRBV7-2; clone size: few; D gene: NA; CDR3 DNA: TGTGCCAGCAGCCCCCAATCGAATTTAAAGACCCAGTACTTC; CDR3 protein: CASSPQSNLKTQYF
J gene: TRBJ1-2; V gene: TRBV6-5; clone size: NA; D gene: NA; CDR3 DNA: TGTGCCAGCAGTTATCTTGGGACGGACGCTAACTATGGCTACACCTTC; CDR3 protein: CASSYLGTDANYGYTF
J gene: TRBJ2-3; V gene: TRBV18; clone size: NA; D gene: NA; CDR3 DNA: TGTGCCAGCTCACCCGGGAGGACAGGCACAGATACGCAGTATTTT; CDR3 protein: CASSPGRTGTDTQYF
J gene: TRBJ2-7; V gene: TRBV6-5; clone size: NA; D gene: TRBD1; CDR3 DNA: TGTGCCAGCCGGACCCGGGACAGGGGGCAAGAGCAGTACTTC; CDR3 protein: CASRTRDRGQEQYF
J gene: TRBJ1-1; V gene: TRBV12-3/TRBV12-4; clone size: few; D gene: NA; CDR3 DNA: TGTGCCAGCAGCCAGAACACTGAAGCTTTCTTT; CDR3 protein: CASSQNTEAFF
J gene: TRBJ1-2; V gene: TRBV11-2; clone size: NA; D gene: NA; CDR3 DNA: TGTGCCAGCAGCTTAGGAGATATCGGCTACACCTTC; CDR3 protein: CASSLGDIGYTF
J gene: TRBJ2-2; V gene: TRBV27; clone size: NA; D gene: TRBD2; CDR3 DNA: TGTGCCAGCAGGTGGGGGAGGGCCGTGGGGGAGCTGTTTTTT; CDR3 protein: CASRWGRAVGELFF